The source of this TCR beta chain is a study of blood T cell repertoires in COVID-19. This clone was observed a handful of times. In the authors' methods: From reference gene primer amplification, estimates of nucleated cell counts were derived. Repertoires were generated with immunoSEQ multiplex PCR, while TCRdb's copy carries only in-frame clones and drops some. D and trimming were read from the DNA, whereas the V and J calls and clone size are those reported in that table. The top ten clones hold 0.9% to 1% of a sample with roughly 250,000 clones, approximately 90% of them seen once. This clonotype was obtained from a woman between 35 and 50 years old who had recovered from COVID-19. Material for sequencing was peripheral blood.

CDR3 nucleotides: TGTGCCAGCAGCCCGGGGACAGGGGGTAGCAATCAGCCCCAGCATTTT. This translates into CASSPGTGGSNQPQHF. The J gene is TRBJ1-5, the V gene TRBV5-6, with 11 positions matching TRBD1. This CDR3 has 16 residues. Germline V gene lookup returns CDR1 SGHDT and CDR2 YYEEEE. V lost 4 bases, J lost 0 bases, and 3 bases stayed unmatched.